This T cell receptor beta chain is drawn from a study of lymphopenia after photon versus proton radiotherapy. Study-level points and caveats: After the lymphocyte nadir, photon-treated repertoires showed oligoclonal expansion, especially of CD8+ Temra cells. In patients who died, overall survival fell as post-nadir TCR diversity dropped more.

Data came from immunoSEQ multiplex PCR; TCRdb stores just in-frame clones and leaves some out. The data contain tens of thousands of clones, roughly 80% of them singletons. Germline V lookup: CDR1 MDHEN, CDR2 SYDVKM. The CDR3 is 14 residues long. The V end lost 0 bases, the J end lost 1 base, and 6 bases lay between the germline ends. Comment on this clone: No antigen is known for it. In the same sample, other DNA sequences code for this CDR3.

The origin of this receptor is a man between 60 and 70 years old with pancreatic cancer. The J gene is TRBJ1-1, the V gene TRBV28, with D tentatively TRBD1 (5 bases). This specimen was peripheral blood, taken from a patient treated with proton-based radiotherapy. The CDR3 DNA sequence: TGTGCCAGCAGTTTATGGGGGGGGAACACTGAAGCTTTCTTT. The encoded protein is CASSLWGGNTEAFF. Full variable domain (missing parts from reference TRBV28 and TRBJ1-1): DVKVTQSSRYLVKRTGEKVFLECVQDMDHENMFWYRQDPGLGLRLIYFSYDVKMKEKGDIPEGYSVSREKKERFSLILESASTNQTSMYLCASSLWGGNTEAFFGQGTRLTVV.